This is a list of T cell receptor beta chains from one sample in a study of cytomegalovirus exposure and HLA in healthy donors. Sequencing used immunoSEQ multiplex PCR; TCRdb keeps in-frame clones, though not all of them. The profile shows about 62,000 clones, approximately 80% of them singletons. Sample: PBMCs. These receptors were collected from a woman younger than 45 in good health and CMV-seronegative. CDR3s include the opening cysteine and the closing phenylalanine or tryptophan. D genes are given only for firm matches. Rows give clone size only sometimes, using once, few, many, or a class for an expanded clone.

clone_size: -; d_call: -; j_call: TRBJ2-7; v_call: TRBV19; cdr3_aa: CASSTGQLKVPYEQYF; cdr3_nt: TGTGCCAGTAGTACCGGACAGCTAAAGGTCCCCTACGAGCAGTACTTC
clone_size: -; d_call: TRBD2; j_call: TRBJ2-5; v_call: TRBV7-9; cdr3_aa: CASSLSGGTEPYF; cdr3_nt: TGTGCCAGCAGCTTATCGGGGGGGACGGAGCCGTACTTC
clone_size: -; d_call: -; j_call: TRBJ2-3; v_call: TRBV6-4; cdr3_aa: CASSDSVGGDTQYF; cdr3_nt: TGTGCCAGCAGTGACTCGGTGGGGGGAGATACGCAGTATTTT
clone_size: -; d_call: -; j_call: TRBJ2-3; v_call: TRBV7-9; cdr3_aa: CSSSPYGGRGIDTQYF; cdr3_nt: TGTTCCAGCAGCCCCTACGGGGGGCGAGGTATAGATACGCAGTATTTT
clone_size: -; d_call: TRBD1; j_call: TRBJ2-1; v_call: TRBV5-1; cdr3_aa: CASSFRQGPYNEQFF; cdr3_nt: TGCGCCAGCAGCTTCCGACAGGGGCCCTACAATGAGCAGTTCTTC
clone_size: -; d_call: TRBD2; j_call: TRBJ2-7; v_call: TRBV4-2; cdr3_aa: CASSLAAGDAYEQYF; cdr3_nt: TGTGCCAGCAGCCTAGCAGCGGGGGACGCCTACGAGCAGTACTTC
clone_size: -; d_call: TRBD1; j_call: TRBJ2-1; v_call: TRBV6-4; cdr3_aa: CASSVGTANEQFF; cdr3_nt: TGTGCCAGCAGTGTCGGGACAGCAAATGAGCAGTTCTTC
clone_size: -; d_call: -; j_call: TRBJ1-3; v_call: TRBV4-1; cdr3_aa: CASSRSLGQHSGNTIYF; cdr3_nt: TGCGCCAGCAGCCGGTCATTAGGACAGCACTCTGGAAACACCATATATTTT
clone_size: -; d_call: -; j_call: TRBJ2-2; v_call: TRBV28; cdr3_aa: CASSLWRATGELFF; cdr3_nt: TGTGCCAGCAGTTTGTGGCGGGCCACCGGGGAGCTGTTTTTT
clone_size: -; d_call: TRBD1; j_call: TRBJ2-2; v_call: TRBV5-1; cdr3_aa: CASSEAGGLPGELFF; cdr3_nt: TGCGCCAGCAGCGAAGCAGGGGGCCTCCCCGGGGAGCTGTTTTTT
clone_size: -; d_call: TRBD1; j_call: TRBJ2-3; v_call: TRBV7-2; cdr3_aa: CASSPYRTGRDTQYF; cdr3_nt: TGTGCCAGCAGCCCATACCGGACAGGGAGAGATACGCAGTATTTT
clone_size: -; d_call: -; j_call: TRBJ1-1; v_call: TRBV5-1; cdr3_aa: CASSLGGKNTEAFF; cdr3_nt: TGCGCCAGCAGCTTGGGAGGGAAGAACACTGAAGCTTTCTTT
clone_size: -; d_call: -; j_call: TRBJ1-3; v_call: TRBV7-8; cdr3_aa: CASSFIGNTIYF; cdr3_nt: TGTGCCAGCAGCTTCATTGGAAACACCATATATTTT
clone_size: -; d_call: TRBD1; j_call: TRBJ2-3; v_call: TRBV29-1; cdr3_aa: CSVGWTGADTQYF; cdr3_nt: TGCAGCGTTGGGTGGACAGGGGCAGATACGCAGTATTTT
clone_size: -; d_call: -; j_call: TRBJ1-1; v_call: TRBV10-3; cdr3_aa: CAIRRQVNTEAFF; cdr3_nt: TGTGCCATCCGTCGTCAGGTGAACACTGAAGCTTTCTTT
clone_size: few; d_call: TRBD1; j_call: TRBJ1-1; v_call: TRBV6-5; cdr3_aa: CASSFQGGLPFF; cdr3_nt: TGTGCCAGCAGCTTCCAGGGGGGTCTACCTTTCTTT
clone_size: -; d_call: -; j_call: TRBJ1-2; v_call: TRBV27; cdr3_aa: CASSLRAPGAYHGYTF; cdr3_nt: TGTGCCAGCAGTTTAAGAGCCCCGGGAGCATATCATGGCTACACCTTC
clone_size: -; d_call: TRBD2; j_call: TRBJ2-3; v_call: TRBV29-1; cdr3_aa: CSVSAGGGADTQYF; cdr3_nt: TGCAGCGTATCAGCGGGGGGTGGTGCAGATACGCAGTATTTT
clone_size: -; d_call: TRBD2; j_call: TRBJ2-3; v_call: TRBV5-5; cdr3_aa: CASSRLAGGRTDTQYF; cdr3_nt: TGTGCCAGCAGCCGACTAGCGGGGGGACGCACAGATACGCAGTATTTT
clone_size: -; d_call: -; j_call: TRBJ1-5; v_call: TRBV7-2; cdr3_aa: CASSLVQNSNQPQHF; cdr3_nt: TGTGCCAGCAGCTTAGTACAGAATAGCAATCAGCCCCAGCATTTT
clone_size: once; d_call: -; j_call: TRBJ2-2; v_call: TRBV4-3; cdr3_aa: CASSQDSGGGRGTGELFF; cdr3_nt: TGCGCCAGCAGCCAAGATAGTGGGGGGGGGCGGGGCACCGGGGAGCTGTTTTTT
clone_size: -; d_call: TRBD1; j_call: TRBJ1-5; v_call: TRBV5-1; cdr3_aa: CASSLGTGGRQPQHF; cdr3_nt: TGCGCCAGCAGCTTAGGGACAGGGGGCCGGCAGCCCCAGCATTTT
clone_size: -; d_call: TRBD1; j_call: TRBJ2-7; v_call: TRBV11-2; cdr3_aa: CASSHLRTGKNYEQYF; cdr3_nt: TGTGCCAGCAGCCATCTGCGGACAGGGAAGAACTACGAGCAGTACTTC
clone_size: -; d_call: -; j_call: TRBJ2-3; v_call: TRBV5-1; cdr3_aa: CASSSLGDTQYF; cdr3_nt: TGCGCCAGCAGCTCCCTAGGAGATACGCAGTATTTT
clone_size: -; d_call: TRBD1; j_call: TRBJ2-3; v_call: TRBV27; cdr3_aa: CASSSTRPHDRAVGDTQYF; cdr3_nt: TGTGCCAGCAGTTCGACCCGGCCGCACGACAGGGCCGTGGGAGATACGCAGTATTTT
clone_size: few; d_call: -; j_call: TRBJ1-2; v_call: TRBV28; cdr3_aa: CASTGGKGYTF; cdr3_nt: TGTGCCTCTACGGGGGGAAAGGGCTACACCTTC
clone_size: -; d_call: TRBD1; j_call: TRBJ1-2; v_call: TRBV6-6; cdr3_aa: CASSYGTGVHYGYTF; cdr3_nt: TGTGCCAGCAGTTACGGGACAGGGGTTCACTATGGCTACACCTTC
clone_size: -; d_call: TRBD1; j_call: TRBJ1-5; v_call: TRBV2; cdr3_aa: CASSEETGASNQPQHF; cdr3_nt: TGTGCCAGCAGTGAAGAGACAGGGGCGAGCAATCAGCCCCAGCATTTT
clone_size: -; d_call: -; j_call: TRBJ1-1; v_call: TRBV19; cdr3_aa: CASMTAGLNTEAFF; cdr3_nt: TGTGCCAGTATGACTGCAGGGCTGAACACTGAAGCTTTCTTT
clone_size: -; d_call: TRBD1; j_call: TRBJ1-1; v_call: TRBV28; cdr3_aa: CAGKTGGTTEAFF; cdr3_nt: TGTGCCGGGAAGACAGGGGGCACCACTGAAGCTTTCTTT
clone_size: -; d_call: -; j_call: TRBJ1-2; v_call: TRBV5-4; cdr3_aa: CASSLEQGEHYGYTF; cdr3_nt: TGTGCCAGCAGCTTGGAACAGGGAGAGCACTATGGCTACACCTTC
clone_size: -; d_call: -; j_call: TRBJ2-7; v_call: TRBV5-1; cdr3_aa: CASSLSSSYEQYF; cdr3_nt: TGCGCCAGCAGCTTGAGTAGCTCCTACGAGCAGTACTTC
clone_size: -; d_call: -; j_call: TRBJ1-1; v_call: TRBV7-9; cdr3_aa: CASSDASGMGNTEAFF; cdr3_nt: TGTGCCAGCAGCGACGCCTCGGGGATGGGGAACACTGAAGCTTTCTTT
clone_size: -; d_call: -; j_call: TRBJ2-1; v_call: TRBV27; cdr3_aa: CASSLLLYNEQFF; cdr3_nt: TGTGCCAGCAGTTTATTACTCTACAATGAGCAGTTCTTC
clone_size: -; d_call: TRBD1; j_call: TRBJ1-4; v_call: TRBV29-1; cdr3_aa: CSVDPTGTGEKLFF; cdr3_nt: TGCAGCGTTGACCCGACAGGGACGGGAGAAAAACTGTTTTTT